This T cell receptor (beta chain) was captured in a study of cytomegalovirus exposure and HLA in healthy donors. Primers for the PCR totalled 60 Vbeta and 13 Jbeta. Method: immunoSEQ multiplex PCR; TCRdb's copy keeps in-frame clones and lacks some. The sample shows around 90,000 clones, 86% of them seen only once. This clone appeared a few times. Antigen specificity is unknown. The donors (healthy individuals) were bone marrow donors. The germline V gene encodes CDR1 MNHEY and CDR2 SMNVEV (reference sequence). The CDR3 extends over 16 amino acids. V was pared by 2 bases and J by 1 base, with 9 bases between. Study findings and constraints: Most TCR sequences proved rare, with some public TCRs found in many donors. Sequencing depth across donors, presence/absence analyses assumed, was roughly uniform. Association with HLA alleles at 0.05 false discovery rate was found for roughly 17,000 TCR beta sequences in a later analysis.

Specimen: PBMCs. The V and J genes are TRBV27 and TRBJ2-6; no firm D call. This sequence originates from a man aged 30 to 45 in good health and CMV-seropositive. The CDR3 region is CASSLSSGSGANVLTF. Here the CDR3 DNA reads TGTGCCAGCAGTTTAAGTTCGGGTTCTGGGGCCAACGTCCTGACTTTC.